The 18 T cell receptor beta chains reported below all come from one sample, sequenced in a study of T-cell memory formation after mild COVID-19. TCRdb re-called the 5' RACE reads through MiXCR, storing one row per CDR3 protein. Of 400,000 to 500,000 distinct CDR3 sequences in the sample, roughly 26% are singletons; the top ten hold about 8.7%. The sample taken for sequencing was PBMCs or a T cell subset sorted from them (not recorded which). Receptors originate from an adult woman who had mild COVID-19 (a few samples of this study predate the infection). Cell type and time point are not known.

The chain has TRBV5-1 and TRBJ2-7; D could derive from TRBD1 or TRBD2 (5 bases each). Germline assignment: CDR1 SGHRS and CDR2 YFSETQ. V lost 4 bases to trimming and J lost 5 bases, with 16 bases between them. This CDR3 region has 14 residues. The CDR3 sequence is CASSAEGLGDEQYF. As DNA, the CDR3 is TGCGCCAGCAGCGCAGAGGGGTTGGGGGACGAGCAGTACTTC.

This clonotype has a handful of counts. The chain combines TRBV6-5 with TRBJ1-2; the match to TRBD1 covers 12 bases. The V gene end was trimmed by 10 bases and the J gene end by 3 bases; junction bases not matched to a gene: 12. Per the germline V gene, CDR1 is MNHEY and CDR2 is SVGAGI. The CDR3 loop spans 16 amino acids. The CDR3 coding sequence is TGTGCCACCTACCGGGACAGGGGGCGAATAGACTATGGCTACACCTTC. Amino acid sequence: CATYRDRGRIDYGYTF.

This clonotype has a handful of counts. The chain joins TRBV4-1 to TRBJ1-1; TRBD1 matches 9 bases. V was clipped by 1 base and J by 4 bases; unmatched bases: 4. CDR1 is MGHRA and CDR2 is YSYEKL in the germline V gene. The CDR3 sequence is 15 residues long. The DNA for the CDR3 is TGCGCCAGCAGCCAAGTCGGGACAGGGTCCACTGAAGCTTTCTTT. It yields the protein CASSQVGTGSTEAFF.

The rearrangement uses TRBV5-1 and TRBJ2-1; TRBD2 agrees at 7 bases. The CDR3 spans 15 residues. V dropped 4 bases and J dropped 7; count of bases not matched to a gene: 11. Germline loops: CDR1 SGHRS, CDR2 YFSETQ. CDR3 protein: CASSRAGDTTNEQFF. CDR3 DNA sequence: TGCGCCAGCAGCAGGGCGGGGGATACGACGAATGAGCAGTTCTTC.

This clonotype was counted only a few times. The chain is built from TRBV12-3 or TRBV12-4 and TRBJ2-7; TRBD1 might be the D (7 bases). This CDR3 is 15 amino acids long. V was clipped by 5 bases and J by 3 bases, with 17 bases between them. CDR3 nucleotide sequence: TGTGCCAGCAGTGGCGGGACAGACCGCTTCTACGAGCAGTACTTC. This codes for CASSGGTDRFYEQYF.

CDR3 in amino acids: CSVEGREGGETQYF. In nucleotides, the CDR3 is TGCAGCGTTGAGGGCCGGGAGGGCGGAGAGACCCAGTACTTC. The chain is built from TRBV29-1 and TRBJ2-5; 8 nucleotides line up with TRBD2. This CDR3 contains 14 residues. J was trimmed by 4 bases and V by 3 bases; bases with no gene match: 7. The germline V gene encodes CDR1 SQVTM and CDR2 ANQGSEA.

The J gene is TRBJ1-2, the V gene TRBV10-3; D remains ambiguous. With 9 bases removed from V and 1 base from J, the gap between germline ends came to 15 bases. The CDR3 is 14 residues long. The germline V gene has CDR1 ENHRY and CDR2 SYGVKD. CDR3 amino acids: CAITTEMDNYGYTF. CDR3 sequence (DNA): TGTGCCATAACTACCGAAATGGATAACTATGGCTACACCTTC.

The chain joins TRBV4-3 to TRBJ1-1; TRBD1 matches at 9 bases. Germline lookup yields CDR1 LGHNA and CDR2 YSLEER. The CDR3 spans 14 residues. Trimming took 4 bases from V and 5 from J; bases not matched to a gene: 5. CDR3 coding DNA: TGCGCCAGCAGCCGGGGACAGGGAGGAACTGAAGCTTTCTTT. Its translation is CASSRGQGGTEAFF.

This clonotype was seen a few times. CDR3 bases: TGTGCCAGCAGCTTTCAGCAGTTAGCACGGACTAGGAACACCGGGGAGCTGTTTTTT. Encoded protein: CASSFQQLARTRNTGELFF. The chain recombines TRBV5-6 with TRBJ2-2, with TRBD2 identical over 7 bases. Per germline, CDR1 SGHDT and CDR2 YYEEEE. Losses at the gene ends were 2 bases for V and 1 base for J; bases not matched to a gene: 14. The CDR3 is 19 amino acids.

This clonotype was seen a handful of times. The V and J genes are TRBV9 and TRBJ2-3, with TRBD1 as a possible D gene (5 bases). The V end lost 0 bases, the J end lost 4 bases, and 12 bases lay between the germline ends. This CDR3 comprises 15 residues. Germline V CDR1 and CDR2: SGDLS, YYNGEE. CDR3 sequence (DNA): TGTGCCAGCAGCGTAGCCTCAGGGTTCTCAGATACGCAGTATTTT. Protein sequence: CASSVASGFSDTQYF.

The CDR3: CASSATGASYEQYF. In nucleotides, the CDR3 is TGTGCCAGCAGCGCGACCGGGGCCTCCTACGAGCAGTACTTC. The V and J genes are TRBV9 and TRBJ2-7; D could derive from TRBD1 or TRBD2 (5 bases each). The length of the CDR3 is 14 residues. Trimming shortened V by 3 bases and J by 0 bases, and 10 bases separated the two germline ends. From germline, CDR1 is SGDLS and CDR2 YYNGEE.

The chain recombines TRBV19 with TRBJ1-1, with a possible D match to TRBD1 (5 bases). The CDR3 spans 15 residues. Trimming removed 1 base at V and 3 bases at J, with 12 bases between. Looked up from germline, CDR1 is LNHDA and CDR2 is SQIVND (reference sequence). The CDR3 region has the DNA TGTGCCAGTAGTATAGCGGCAGGGATGGACACTGAAGCTTTCTTT. Residues: CASSIAAGMDTEAFF. Variable domain in full (rest from reference TRBV19 and TRBJ1-1): DGGITQSPKYLFRKEGQNVTLSCEQNLNHDAMYWYRQDPGQGLRLIYYSQIVNDFQKGDIAEGYSVSREKKESFPLTVTSAQKNPTAFYLCASSIAAGMDTEAFFGQGTRLTVV.

V is TRBV6-2 or TRBV6-3 and J is TRBJ2-7, with D uncertain. The V end was cut by 5 bases, the J end by 3 bases, with 8 bases between. The length of the CDR3 is 12 residues. Per the germline V gene, CDR1 is MNHEY and CDR2 is SVGEGT. CDR3: CASSGRFYEQYF. CDR3 nucleotides: TGTGCCAGCAGTGGAAGATTCTACGAGCAGTACTTC.

The chain recombines TRBV12-3 or TRBV12-4 with TRBJ1-1; D not certain. CDR3 length: 16 residues. Deletions cut 6 bases from V and 5 bases from J, with 22 bases between. The CDR3 is CASSPTSLRAETEAFF. For the CDR3, the DNA is TGTGCCAGCAGCCCAACCTCTCTGAGGGCTGAAACTGAAGCTTTCTTT.

This clonotype appeared a few times. V usage is TRBV3-1 and J usage is TRBJ2-3; the match to TRBD2 covers 10 bases. Germline V gene sequence: CDR1 LGHDT, CDR2 YNNKEL (reference sequence). This CDR3 is built from 15 residues. V was pared by 3 bases and J by 4 bases, with 4 bases of the junction left unmatched. For the CDR3, the DNA is TGTGCCAGCAGCCATCTAGCGGGAGTGGCAGATACGCAGTATTTT. Amino acid sequence: CASSHLAGVADTQYF.

This clonotype was recorded a few times. V and J are TRBV19 and TRBJ2-1; TRBD2 agrees at 7 bases. Germline values: CDR1 LNHDA, CDR2 SQIVND (reference sequence). Trimming took 0 bases from V and 10 from J; bases not matched to a gene: 3. CDR3 length: 13 residues. In DNA, the CDR3 is TGTGCCAGTAGTATAGATTTCGGGGGGGAGCAGTTCTTC. Translation: CASSIDFGGEQFF.

The rearrangement joins TRBV4-1 to TRBJ2-7; the match to TRBD2 covers 13 bases. Per the germline V gene, CDR1 is MGHRA and CDR2 is YSYEKL. Trimming removed 4 bases from V and 7 bases from J; junction bases left unmatched: 10. The CDR3 loop spans 16 amino acids. The CDR3 sequence: CASSRVGLAGLREQYF. The CDR3 bases are TGCGCCAGCAGCCGAGTGGGACTAGCGGGGCTTCGGGAGCAGTACTTC.

For the CDR3, the DNA is TGTGCCAGCAGTGAAGCTTTAGGCGGGGGCAATCAGCCCCAGCATTTT. Its protein product is CASSEALGGGNQPQHF. The V and J genes are TRBV6-1 and TRBJ1-5; D is ambiguous. CDR1 is MNHNS and CDR2 is SASEGT in the germline V gene. V was trimmed by 0 bases and J by 2 bases, leaving 11 bases between them. The CDR3 runs to 16 residues.